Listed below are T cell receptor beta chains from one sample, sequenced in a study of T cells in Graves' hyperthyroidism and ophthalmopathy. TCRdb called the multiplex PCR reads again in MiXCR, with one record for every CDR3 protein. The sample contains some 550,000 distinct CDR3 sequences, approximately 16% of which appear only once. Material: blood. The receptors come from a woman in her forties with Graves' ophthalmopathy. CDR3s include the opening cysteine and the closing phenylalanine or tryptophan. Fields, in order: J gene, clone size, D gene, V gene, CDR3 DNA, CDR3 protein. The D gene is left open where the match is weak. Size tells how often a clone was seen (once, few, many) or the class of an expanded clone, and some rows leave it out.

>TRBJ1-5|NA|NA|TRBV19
TGTGCCAGTAGTTATCGGGCGTATAGCAATCAGCCCCAGCATTTT
CASSYRAYSNQPQHF
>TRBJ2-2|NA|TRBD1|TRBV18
TGTGCCAGCTCACCGGGACAGGGTTACGGGGAGCTGTTTTTT
CASSPGQGYGELFF
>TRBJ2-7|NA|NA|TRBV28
TGTGCCAGCAGTTTCTTAATTGGGACGAATGAGCAGTACTTC
CASSFLIGTNEQYF
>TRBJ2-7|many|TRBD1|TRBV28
TGTGCCAGCAATACAGGGGGCGGATACGAGCAGTACTTC
CASNTGGGYEQYF
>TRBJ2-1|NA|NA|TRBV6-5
TGTGCCAGCAGTTACGACGGTGGTAGCGCAAAGCAGTTCTTC
CASSYDGGSAKQFF
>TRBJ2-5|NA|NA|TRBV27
TGTGCCAGCAGTTTCCACCCGACGGGAGAGACCCAGTACTTC
CASSFHPTGETQYF
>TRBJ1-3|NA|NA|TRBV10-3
TGTGCCATCAGTGAGTCATGGGGCTCTGGAAACACCATATATTTT
CAISESWGSGNTIYF
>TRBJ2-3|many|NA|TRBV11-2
TGTGCCAGCACTCGCACAGATACGCAGTATTTT
CASTRTDTQYF
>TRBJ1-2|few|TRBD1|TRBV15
TGTGCCACCAGCAGAGATAAAACAGGGGCCGGAGGCTACACCTTC
CATSRDKTGAGGYTF
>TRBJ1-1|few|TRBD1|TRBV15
TGTGCCACCAGCATAGGACAGGGGAATGCTGAAGCTTTCTTT
CATSIGQGNAEAFF
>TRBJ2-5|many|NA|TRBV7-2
TGTGCCAGCAGCTTGGGGGACCGAGTCTGGTACTTC
CASSLGDRVWYF